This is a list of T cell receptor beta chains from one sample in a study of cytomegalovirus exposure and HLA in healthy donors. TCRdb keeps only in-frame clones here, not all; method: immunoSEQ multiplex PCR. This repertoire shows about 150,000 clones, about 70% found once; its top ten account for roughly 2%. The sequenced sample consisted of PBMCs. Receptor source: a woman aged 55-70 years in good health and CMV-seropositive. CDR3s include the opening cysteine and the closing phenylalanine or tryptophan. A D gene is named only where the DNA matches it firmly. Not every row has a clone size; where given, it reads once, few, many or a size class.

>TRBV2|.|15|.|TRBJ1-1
CASSPVSGRSTEAFF
TGTGCCAGCAGCCCGGTGAGCGGGCGCAGTACTGAAGCTTTCTTT
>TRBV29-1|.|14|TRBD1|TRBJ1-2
CSVDNRGSNYGYTF
TGCAGCGTTGACAACAGGGGGTCTAACTATGGCTACACCTTC
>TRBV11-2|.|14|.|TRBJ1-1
CASSLTPLNTEAFF
TGTGCCAGCAGCTTGACACCCCTGAACACTGAAGCTTTCTTT
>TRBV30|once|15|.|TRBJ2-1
CAWSDQGRGGNEQFF
TGTGCCTGGAGTGATCAGGGCAGGGGTGGTAATGAGCAGTTCTTC
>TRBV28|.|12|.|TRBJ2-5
CASSSYQETQYF
TGTGCCAGCAGCTCGTACCAAGAGACCCAGTACTTC
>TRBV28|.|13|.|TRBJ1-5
CASKAFSNQPQHF
TGTGCCAGCAAAGCGTTTAGCAATCAGCCCCAGCATTTT
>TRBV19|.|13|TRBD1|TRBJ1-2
CASRGQGNYGYTF
TGTGCCAGTAGGGGACAGGGGAACTATGGCTACACCTTC
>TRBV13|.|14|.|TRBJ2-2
CASGDNSNTGELFF
TGTGCCAGCGGGGACAATTCAAACACCGGGGAGCTGTTTTTT
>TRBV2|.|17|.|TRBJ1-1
CASSPGPKGFMNTEAFF
TGTGCCAGCAGTCCCGGGCCAAAGGGGTTCATGAACACTGAAGCTTTCTTT
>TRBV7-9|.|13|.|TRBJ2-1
CASRTGADNEQFF
TGTGCCAGCAGAACGGGAGCTGACAATGAGCAGTTCTTC
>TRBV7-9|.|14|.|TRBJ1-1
CASSLGGRNTEAFF
TGTGCCAGCAGCTTAGGCGGCAGAAACACTGAAGCTTTCTTT
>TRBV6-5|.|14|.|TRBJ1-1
CASRNRERNTEAFF
TGTGCCAGCAGGAACAGGGAACGGAACACTGAAGCTTTCTTT
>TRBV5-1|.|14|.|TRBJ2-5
CASSFPQGVETQYF
TGCGCCAGCAGCTTCCCTCAGGGTGTCGAGACCCAGTACTTC
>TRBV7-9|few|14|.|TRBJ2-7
CASSLAGGLEEQYF
TGTGCCAGCAGCTTAGCGGGAGGTCTGGAAGAGCAGTACTTC
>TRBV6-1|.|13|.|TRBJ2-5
CASRVLVEQTQYF
TGTGCCAGCAGGGTCCTAGTGGAACAGACCCAGTACTTC
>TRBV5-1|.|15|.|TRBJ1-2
CASSFGERANYGYTF
TGCGCCAGCAGCTTTGGCGAACGGGCTAACTATGGCTACACCTTC
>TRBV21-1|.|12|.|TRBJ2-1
CASPLRGNEQFF
TGTGCCAGCCCTCTCCGAGGCAATGAGCAGTTCTTC
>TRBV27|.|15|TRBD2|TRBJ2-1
CASSRTSGRWDEQFF
TGTGCCAGCAGTAGGACTAGCGGGAGATGGGATGAGCAGTTCTTC
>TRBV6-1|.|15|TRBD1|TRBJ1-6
CASSFGQGRRSPLHF
TGTGCCAGCAGTTTCGGACAGGGCAGGAGATCACCCCTCCACTTT
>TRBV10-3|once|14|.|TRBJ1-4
CATQDDRMDEKLFF
TGTGCCACCCAGGATGACAGGATGGATGAAAAACTGTTTTTT
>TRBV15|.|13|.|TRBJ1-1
CATSRGTAGEAFF
TGTGCCACCAGCAGAGGTACAGCTGGTGAAGCTTTCTTT
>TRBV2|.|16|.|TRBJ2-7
CASSEGGVAMGYEQYF
TGTGCCAGCAGTGAAGGGGGGGTAGCAATGGGCTACGAGCAGTACTTC
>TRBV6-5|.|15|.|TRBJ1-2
CASSYSGATGYGYTF
TGTGCCAGCAGTTACTCTGGGGCAACGGGCTATGGCTACACCTTC
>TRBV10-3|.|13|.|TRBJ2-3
CAISRLGTDTQYF
TGTGCCATCTCCCGACTTGGCACAGATACGCAGTATTTT
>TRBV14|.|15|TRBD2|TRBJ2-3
CASSQAGLSTDTQYF
TGTGCCAGCAGCCAAGCGGGACTATCCACAGATACGCAGTATTTT
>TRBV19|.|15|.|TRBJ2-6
CASRQTGFGANVLTF
TGTGCCAGTAGGCAGACAGGTTTTGGGGCCAACGTCCTGACTTTC
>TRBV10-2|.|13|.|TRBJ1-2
CASSEEVLYGYTF
TGCGCCAGCAGTGAGGAGGTCCTCTATGGCTACACCTTC
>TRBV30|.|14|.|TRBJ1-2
CAWSEGWLGNGYTF
TGTGCCTGGAGTGAGGGGTGGCTGGGGAATGGCTACACCTTC
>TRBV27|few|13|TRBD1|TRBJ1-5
CASSHRGDQPQHF
TGTGCCAGCAGTCACAGGGGGGATCAGCCCCAGCATTTT
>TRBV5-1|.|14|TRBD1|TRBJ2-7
CASRIPGQSYEQYF
TGCGCCAGCCGCATCCCGGGACAGTCCTACGAGCAGTACTTC
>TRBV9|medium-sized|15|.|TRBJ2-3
CASSVGGKSTDTQYF
TGTGCCAGCAGCGTAGGCGGGAAGAGCACAGATACGCAGTATTTT
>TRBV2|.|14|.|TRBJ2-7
CANRRSESSYEQYF
TGTGCCAACAGGCGGTCTGAGAGCTCCTACGAGCAGTACTTC
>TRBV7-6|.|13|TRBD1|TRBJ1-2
CASSATGGNGYTF
TGTGCCAGCAGCGCTACAGGGGGGAATGGCTACACCTTC